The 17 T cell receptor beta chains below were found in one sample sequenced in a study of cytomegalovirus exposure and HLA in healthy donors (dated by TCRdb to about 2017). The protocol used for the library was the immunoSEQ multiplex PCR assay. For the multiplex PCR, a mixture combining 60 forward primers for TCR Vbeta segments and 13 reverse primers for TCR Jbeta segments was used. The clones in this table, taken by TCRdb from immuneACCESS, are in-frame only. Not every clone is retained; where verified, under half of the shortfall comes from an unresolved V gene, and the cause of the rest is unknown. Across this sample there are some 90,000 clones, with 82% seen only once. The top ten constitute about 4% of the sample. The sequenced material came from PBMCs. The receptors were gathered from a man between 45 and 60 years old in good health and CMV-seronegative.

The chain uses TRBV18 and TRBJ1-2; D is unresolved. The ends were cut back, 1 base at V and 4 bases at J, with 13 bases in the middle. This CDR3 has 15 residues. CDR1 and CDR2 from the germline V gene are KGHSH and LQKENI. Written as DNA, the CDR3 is TGTGCCAGCTCACCACAGCGGGGTCGGCTCTATGGCTACACCTTC. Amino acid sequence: CASSPQRGRLYGYTF. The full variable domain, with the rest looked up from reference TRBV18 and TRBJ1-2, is NAGVMQNPRHLVRRRGQEARLRCSPMKGHSHVYWYRQLPEEGLKFMVYLQKENIIDESGMPKERFSAEFPKEGPSILRIQQVVRGDSAAYFCASSPQRGRLYGYTFGSGTRLTVV.

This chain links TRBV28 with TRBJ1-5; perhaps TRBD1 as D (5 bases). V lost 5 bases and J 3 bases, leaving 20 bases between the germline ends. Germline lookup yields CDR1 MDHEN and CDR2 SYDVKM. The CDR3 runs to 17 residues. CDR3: CASSPSSTGTLNQPQHF. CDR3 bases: TGTGCCAGCAGTCCCTCAAGCACAGGTACACTCAATCAGCCCCAGCATTTT.

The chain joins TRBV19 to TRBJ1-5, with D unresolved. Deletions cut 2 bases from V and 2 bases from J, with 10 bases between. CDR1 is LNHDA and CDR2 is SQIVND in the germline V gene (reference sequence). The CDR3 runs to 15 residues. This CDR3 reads CASSIREVGNQPQHF. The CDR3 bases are TGTGCCAGTAGTATAAGAGAGGTCGGCAATCAGCCCCAGCATTTT.

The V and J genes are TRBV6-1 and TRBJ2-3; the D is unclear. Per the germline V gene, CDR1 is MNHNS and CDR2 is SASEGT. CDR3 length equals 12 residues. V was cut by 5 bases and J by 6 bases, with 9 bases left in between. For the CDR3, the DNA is TGTGCCAGCAGTCTATCTAGGGATACGCAGTATTTT. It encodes CASSLSRDTQYF.

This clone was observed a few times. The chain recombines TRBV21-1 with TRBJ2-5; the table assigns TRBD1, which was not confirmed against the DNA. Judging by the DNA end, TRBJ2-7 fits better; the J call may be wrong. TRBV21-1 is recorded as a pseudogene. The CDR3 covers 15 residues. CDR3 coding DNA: TGTGCCAGCAGCAACCGGGACAGGGGGCGAAACGAGCAGTACTTC. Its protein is CASSNRDRGRNEQYF.

The CDR3 DNA reads TGTGCCAGCAGAACAGGCGGTCGTAATGAGCAGTTCTTC. Translating it yields CASRTGGRNEQFF. The genes are TRBV5-4 and TRBJ2-1; D is perhaps TRBD1 (5 bases). CDR1 and CDR2 (germline): SGHNT, YYREEE (reference sequence). V lost 5 bases, J lost 7 bases, and 13 bases lay in between. CDR3 length: 13 amino acids.

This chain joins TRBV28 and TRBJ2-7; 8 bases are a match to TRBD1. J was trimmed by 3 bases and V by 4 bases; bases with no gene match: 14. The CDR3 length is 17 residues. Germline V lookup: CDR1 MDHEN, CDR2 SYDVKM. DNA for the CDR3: TGTGCCAGCAGTTCACCGGGCCTCAGGGGGCTTGACTACGAGCAGTACTTC. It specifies CASSSPGLRGLDYEQYF.

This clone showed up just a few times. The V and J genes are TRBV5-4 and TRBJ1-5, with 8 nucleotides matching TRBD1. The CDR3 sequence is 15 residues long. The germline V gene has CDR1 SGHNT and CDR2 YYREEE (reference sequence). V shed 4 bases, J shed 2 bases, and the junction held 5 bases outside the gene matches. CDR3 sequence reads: CASSRQGQGNQPQHF. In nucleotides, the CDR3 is TGTGCCAGCAGCCGGCAGGGACAGGGCAATCAGCCCCAGCATTTT.

The CDR3 protein is CASSLRHNRISTYEQYF. CDR3 sequence (DNA): TGTGCCAGCAGCTTGCGACACAACAGGATTAGCACCTACGAGCAGTACTTC. This chain links TRBV7-2 with TRBJ2-7; tentative D call: TRBD1 (5 bases). Germline loops: CDR1 SGHTA, CDR2 FQGNSA. V lost 3 bases and J 2 bases, leaving 20 bases between the germline ends. This CDR3 has 17 residues.

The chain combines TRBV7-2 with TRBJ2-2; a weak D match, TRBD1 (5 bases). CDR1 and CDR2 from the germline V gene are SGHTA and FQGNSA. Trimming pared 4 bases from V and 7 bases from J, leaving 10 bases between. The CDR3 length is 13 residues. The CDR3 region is CASSSQGVGELFF. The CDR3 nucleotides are TGTGCCAGCAGCTCTCAAGGGGTCGGGGAGCTGTTTTTT.

DNA for the CDR3: TGTGCCAGCAGTTCAGGGGGTTCACCCCTCCACTTT. Translated: CASSSGGSPLHF. The chain uses TRBV28 and TRBJ1-6; 7 positions match TRBD1. The germline CDR1 and CDR2 sequences are MDHEN and SYDVKM. J lost 9 bases, V lost 4 bases, and 0 bases had no gene match. CDR3 length: 12 residues.

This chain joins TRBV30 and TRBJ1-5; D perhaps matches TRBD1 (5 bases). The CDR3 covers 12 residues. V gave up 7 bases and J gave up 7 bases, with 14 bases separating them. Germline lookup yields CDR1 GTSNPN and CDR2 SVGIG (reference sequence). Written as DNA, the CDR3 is TGTGCCTTATCTGTGGGGGGGCAGCCCCAGCATTTT. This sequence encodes CALSVGGQPQHF.

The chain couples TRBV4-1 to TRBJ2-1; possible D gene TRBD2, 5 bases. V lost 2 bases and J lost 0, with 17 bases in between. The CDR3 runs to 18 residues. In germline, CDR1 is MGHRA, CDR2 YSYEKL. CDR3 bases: TGCGCCAGCAGCCAAAGCATTCAAATCCGGGGCTCCTACAATGAGCAGTTCTTC. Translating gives CASSQSIQIRGSYNEQFF.

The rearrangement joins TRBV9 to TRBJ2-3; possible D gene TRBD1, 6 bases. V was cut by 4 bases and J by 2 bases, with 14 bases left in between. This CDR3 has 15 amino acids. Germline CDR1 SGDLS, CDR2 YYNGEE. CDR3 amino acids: CASSRLGATTDTQYF. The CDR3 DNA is TGTGCCAGCAGCCGCTTGGGGGCCACCACAGATACGCAGTATTTT.

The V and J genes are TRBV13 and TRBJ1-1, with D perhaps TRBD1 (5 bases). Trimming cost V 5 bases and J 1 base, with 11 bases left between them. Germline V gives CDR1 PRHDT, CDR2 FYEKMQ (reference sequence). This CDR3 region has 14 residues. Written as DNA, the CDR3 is TGTGCCAGCAGCCTAATCAGGGAGAACACTGAAGCTTTCTTT. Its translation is CASSLIRENTEAFF.

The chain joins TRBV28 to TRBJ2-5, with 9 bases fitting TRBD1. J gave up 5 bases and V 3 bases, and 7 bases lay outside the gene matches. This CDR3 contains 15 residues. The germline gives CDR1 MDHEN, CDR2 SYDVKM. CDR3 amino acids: CASSFNTGGDETQYF. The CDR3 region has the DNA TGTGCCAGCAGTTTCAATACAGGGGGCGACGAGACCCAGTACTTC.

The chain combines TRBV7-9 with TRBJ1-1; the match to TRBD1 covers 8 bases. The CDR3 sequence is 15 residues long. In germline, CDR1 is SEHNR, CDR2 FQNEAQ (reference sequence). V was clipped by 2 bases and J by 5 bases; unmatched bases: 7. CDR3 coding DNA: TGTGCCAGCAGCTTATCTCAGGGGGCAGGGACTGAAGCTTTCTTT. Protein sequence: CASSLSQGAGTEAFF.